This TCR beta chain was captured in a study of PD-L1 blockade in urothelial cancer. For the study at large: Around 2014, patients got going on atezolizumab, taking 1,200 mg intravenously every 3 weeks. Samples came from 3 weeks, at the second dose, and 6 weeks into treatment.

Using immunoSEQ multiplex PCR, the repertoire was profiled, and TCRdb retains in-frame clones only, with some absent. Of 60,000 to 65,000 clones in the sample, about 86% were seen once. The time point is: pretreatment peripheral blood. The CDR3 runs 16 residues. Germline values: CDR1 MNHEY, CDR2 SMNVEV (reference sequence). V dropped 5 bases and J dropped 7 bases, with 20 bases sitting between them. The sample consisted of PBMCs, taken around atezolizumab (anti-PD-L1) treatment. The chain employs TRBV27 and TRBJ2-2, with TRBD1 as a possible D gene (6 bases). The receptor was derived from a man between 65 and 85 years old with urothelial cancer. The CDR3, as DNA: TGTGCCAGCAGTCCCACTCTATGGGGGCGAGACGGGGAGCTGTTTTTT. Its translation: CASSPTLWGRDGELFF.